The text below deals with one T cell receptor (beta chain). Its cognate antigen is unknown. This sample is part of a study of chemoradiotherapy in HPV16-positive cancers. Study-wide results and caveats: During treatment, candidate HPV-specific clones and E7-related motifs expanded in tumor.

Measured with immunoSEQ multiplex PCR; TCRdb has only the in-frame clones, and not every one. In the table there are roughly 39,000 clones, roughly three quarters of which are singletons. The sequence came from a human donor with HPV-associated anogenital cancer. The sequenced sample was blood, obtained from a patient who underwent chemoradiotherapy.

CDR3 in DNA: TGTGCCAGTACCCCCCTCGGGAACTCTTACACTGAAGCTTTCTTT. Translating gives CASTPLGNSYTEAFF. V usage is TRBV19 and J usage is TRBJ1-1; D is unclear. Trimming took off 7 bases at V and 3 bases at J, with 18 bases between the two ends. This CDR3 is 15 amino acids long. Germline CDR1 is LNHDA and CDR2 is SQIVND (reference sequence).